Listed here is a single TCR beta chain. The target antigen is unknown. Ranging in age from roughly 6 to 100, the donors were healthy Caucasian individuals from Russia. Isolating PBMCs gave at least 6.5 million of these cells per sample. These data originate in a study of blood T cells in healthy people across ages. Then a second PCR, running roughly 7 to 11 cycles, was carried out with a sample-barcoded 5' primer and a J-beta primer mix. TCRdb re-called the 5' RACE reads with MiXCR, one entry per CDR3 protein. The sample contains some 1.4 million distinct CDR3 sequences, approximately 40% of which appear only once. Germline loops: CDR1 SGHTA, CDR2 FQGNSA. V gave up 6 bases and J gave up 3 bases; unmatched junction bases: 9. CDR3 size: 16 residues. Study-wide points: Estimates of total diversity, which came from one million sequenced T cells, were considered to be underestimates.

Specimen: blood. The rearrangement links TRBV7-2 to TRBJ2-2; 8 bases agree with TRBD1. The source is a woman younger than 30 in good health. CDR3 amino acids: CASRGAGTGDTGELFF. The CDR3 DNA is TGTGCCAGCAGGGGGGCAGGGACAGGTGACACCGGGGAGCTGTTTTTT.